The clone carrying this TCR beta chain was picked up a small number of times. The sample is drawn from a study of blood T cell repertoires in COVID-19. Study as a whole: The United States, Italy and Spain were the sources of the acute and convalescent COVID-19 samples. In each case, the material was cDNA or gDNA derived from T cells, B-cell-depleted T cells, or PBMCs.

Germline assignment: CDR1 SNHLY and CDR2 FYNNEI. Trimming removed 4 bases at V and 2 bases at J, with 9 bases between. CDR3 size: 13 residues. Per the original data handling: The assay estimated nucleated cells by amplifying reference gene primers. Sequencing used immunoSEQ multiplex PCR; TCRdb keeps in-frame clones, though not all of them. For V, J and clone size, that table is used; D and trimming come from the DNA. The sample lists 90,000 to 150,000 clones, 85% to 90% occurring once. Sequencing used peripheral blood. This sequence originates from a man older than 75 with acute or convalescent COVID-19. The chain combines TRBV2 with TRBJ2-7; the D gene is possibly TRBD1 (6 bases). CDR3 DNA sequence: TGTGCCAGCAGTGTACAGGGTACCTACGAGCAGTACTTC. Translated: CASSVQGTYEQYF.